The rows below give T cell receptor beta chains drawn from one sample of a study of spatial heterogeneity in lung cancer. Each CDR3 protein gets one entry after TCRdb re-called the 5' RACE reads with MiXCR. Among more than 80,000 distinct CDR3 sequences listed, about an eighth were seen once. The starting material was PBMCs, obtained at surgery. The receptors derive from a male donor with early-stage non-small cell lung cancer. Each CDR3 is given with its conserved first and last residue. D genes are given only for firm matches. Part of the rows lack a size; the others show once, few, many or a class for expanded clones.

>many|TRBV5-1|TRBD1|TRBJ2-7
TGCGCCAGCAAAGGGACAGTAACCCACTACGAGCAGTACTTC
CASKGTVTHYEQYF
>few|TRBV20-1|TRBD1|TRBJ1-6
TGCAGTGCTAGAGTCAGGGGGCTGCCCTATAATTCACCCCTCCACTTT
CSARVRGLPYNSPLHF
>few|TRBV29-1|-|TRBJ2-5
TGCAGCGTTCATGGAAAACCCAGGGAGACCCAGTACTTC
CSVHGKPRETQYF
>many|TRBV21-1|-|TRBJ2-3
TGTGCCAGCAGCAAAATCTGGGCGACTAGCGGGAGAAGGAAGGACACGGTAGATACGCAGTATTTT
CASSKIWATSGRRKDTVDTQYF
>-|TRBV19|-|TRBJ1-2
TGTGCCAGTAGTTACTCCGGGACAAGGCTCACCTTC
CASSYSGTRLTF
>-|TRBV2|-|TRBJ2-7
TGTGCCAGCACTTTACAGGGTTACGAGCAGTACTTC
CASTLQGYEQYF
>few|TRBV21-1|-|TRBJ1-1
TGTGCCAGCAGTCCCGGGAGAGCGAACACTGAAGCTTTCTTT
CASSPGRANTEAFF
>-|TRBV5-1|TRBD2|TRBJ2-1
TGCGCCAGCAGCTTGGGCTTACTAGCGGGAGCCCTCAATGAGCAGTTCTTC
CASSLGLLAGALNEQFF
>many|TRBV28|-|TRBJ2-1
TGTGCCAGCAAGGAACGGGAGCGCGAGCAGTTCTTC
CASKEREREQFF
>many|TRBV30|-|TRBJ1-1
TGTGCCTGGGAGAGAACAGGTAACACTGAAGCTTTCTTT
CAWERTGNTEAFF
>few|TRBV7-2|-|TRBJ2-3
TGTGCCAGCAGCTTAGTAGCGACTACTAGCACAGATACGCAGTATTTT
CASSLVATTSTDTQYF
>many|TRBV7-8|-|TRBJ2-1
TGTGCCAGCACCCCTGCGAGGACCCCCTACAATGAGCAGTTCTTC
CASTPARTPYNEQFF
>few|TRBV7-6|TRBD1|TRBJ2-7
TGTGCCAGCAGCCCGGGACAGGGCCCCTCCTACGAGCAGTACTTC
CASSPGQGPSYEQYF
>-|TRBV9|-|TRBJ1-1
TGTGCCAGCAGCGTAGCAGTGAACACTGAAGCTTTCTTT
CASSVAVNTEAFF
>many|TRBV5-1|TRBD1|TRBJ2-7
TGCGCCAGCAGCTTGGGGCAGGGGGCCTACGAGCAGTACTTC
CASSLGQGAYEQYF
>few|TRBV4-3|-|TRBJ1-1
TGCGCCAGCGGGGGGGGAGGCCTGAACACTGAAGCTTTCTTT
CASGGGGLNTEAFF
>-|TRBV4-1|TRBD2|TRBJ2-3
TGCGCCAGCAGGAAGCTCGGGACTAGCGGCACAGATACGCAGTATTTT
CASRKLGTSGTDTQYF
>-|TRBV28|-|TRBJ2-7
TGTGCCAGCAGGGATAGGGTCGAGCAGTACTTC
CASRDRVEQYF
>few|TRBV10-3|-|TRBJ2-1
TGTGCCATCAGTGAGGCGGGGAAATCCTACAATGAGCAGTTCTTC
CAISEAGKSYNEQFF
>many|TRBV6-5|TRBD1|TRBJ1-5
TGTGCCAGCCGGACTGGGACAGCAGGTCAGCCCCAGCATTTT
CASRTGTAGQPQHF
>many|TRBV4-2|TRBD2|TRBJ2-2
TGTGCCAGCAGCCAAGATTTGTATAGCGGGAGTGCCGGGGAGCTGTTTTTT
CASSQDLYSGSAGELFF
>-|TRBV7-8|-|TRBJ1-4
TGTGCCAGCAGCTTAGGGGTGCAATACGGTGAAAAACTGTTTTTT
CASSLGVQYGEKLFF
>few|TRBV29-1|-|TRBJ2-1
TGCAGCGTTGAAGATCGACGGGACATTCACATATACAATGAGCAGTTCTTC
CSVEDRRDIHIYNEQFF
>-|TRBV7-3|TRBD1|TRBJ1-4
TGTGCCAGCAGTCACCGGGACAGGGGGCAGGTGTGGCATGAAAAACTGTTTTTT
CASSHRDRGQVWHEKLFF
>many|TRBV24-1|-|TRBJ2-3
TGTGCCACCAGTGATGAGTTTACAGATACGCAGTATTTT
CATSDEFTDTQYF
>few|TRBV12-3/TRBV12-4|-|TRBJ1-1
TGTGCCAGCAGTCGAGGGGAATTGAACACTGAAGCTTTCTTT
CASSRGELNTEAFF
>few|TRBV3-1|TRBD1|TRBJ1-2
TGTGCCAGCAGCCCCCGGGACAGGGGAGGAGGCTACACCTTC
CASSPRDRGGGYTF
>few|TRBV7-2|-|TRBJ2-5
TGTGCCAGCAGCTTATTCACTAGTTATCAAGAGACCCAGTACTTC
CASSLFTSYQETQYF
>-|TRBV5-1|-|TRBJ2-7
TGCGCCAGCCGAAAATCGGAAGGCTACGAGCAGTACTTC
CASRKSEGYEQYF
>-|TRBV2|TRBD1|TRBJ2-3
TGTGCCAGCAGTGAAGAGGGGGCGGACACAGATACGCAGTATTTT
CASSEEGADTDTQYF
>-|TRBV3-1|TRBD2|TRBJ2-3
TGTGCCAGCAGCCAAGATCTGTCTAGCGGGGGCCGCACAGATACGCAGTATTTT
CASSQDLSSGGRTDTQYF
>few|TRBV6-2/TRBV6-3|-|TRBJ2-5
TGTGCCAGCAGTTACTCGAAAACCGGACGGCTCCAAGAGACCCAGTACTTC
CASSYSKTGRLQETQYF
>-|TRBV7-2|TRBD1|TRBJ2-1
TGTGCCAGCAGGCCTACTCAGGGGGATCCCACCTACAATGAGCAGTTCTTC
CASRPTQGDPTYNEQFF
>few|TRBV6-5|-|TRBJ1-4
TGTGCCAGCAGTTACGGGGGGCTAGGCGAAAAACTGTTTTTT
CASSYGGLGEKLFF
>-|TRBV7-9|-|TRBJ2-3
TGTGCCAGCAGCTTAGGTGGTCAGAACACAGATACGCAGTATTTT
CASSLGGQNTDTQYF
>many|TRBV4-3|TRBD2|TRBJ2-1
TGCGCCAGCAGCCAAGATCTAAGACTAGCTGGCGGCAATGAGCAGTTCTTC
CASSQDLRLAGGNEQFF
>-|TRBV2|TRBD1|TRBJ2-6
TGTGCCAGCAGTCGGGACAGGTTCATAAGGACCAACGTCCTGACTTTC
CASSRDRFIRTNVLTF
>few|TRBV5-6|TRBD2|TRBJ2-2
TGTGCCAGCATGCCGCGGACTAGCGGGAGAGCCGGGGAGCTGTTTTTT
CASMPRTSGRAGELFF
>-|TRBV7-2|TRBD1|TRBJ1-1
TGTGCCAGCAGTTCTGGACAGGGCACTGAAGCTTTCTTT
CASSSGQGTEAFF
>-|TRBV2|TRBD2|TRBJ2-1
TGTGCCAGCAGCGCGGGACTAGCGATCGGTGAGCAGTTCTTC
CASSAGLAIGEQFF
>-|TRBV4-1|-|TRBJ2-5
TGCGCCAGCAGCCAGGCCCCGAGCGGGACAGCCCAAGAGACCCAGTACTTC
CASSQAPSGTAQETQYF
>few|TRBV18|TRBD2|TRBJ2-2
TGTGCCAGCTCACCACCCGGACTAGCGGGAGCCACCGGGGAGCTGTTTTTT
CASSPPGLAGATGELFF
>-|TRBV6-2/TRBV6-3|-|TRBJ2-3
TGTGCCAGCAGTTACCAACCTCTGTTATCCACAGATACGCAGTATTTT
CASSYQPLLSTDTQYF
>few|TRBV5-1|-|TRBJ1-4
TGCGCCAGCAGCCCTATGCCGGCTGCAACTAATGAAAAACTGTTTTTT
CASSPMPAATNEKLFF
>few|TRBV30|-|TRBJ2-1
TGTGCTTTTAGGGGGACGGCTTACAATGAGCAGTTCTTC
CAFRGTAYNEQFF
>few|TRBV4-3|TRBD1|TRBJ1-1
TGCGCCAGCAGCCAACACAGGGGCGAAGCTTTCTTT
CASSQHRGEAFF
>few|TRBV7-2|-|TRBJ2-2
TGTGCCAGCAGCCGAAGCAGGGCCGCGAACACCGGGGAGCTGTTTTTT
CASSRSRAANTGELFF
>-|TRBV5-5|TRBD2|TRBJ2-1
TGTGCCAGCAGCTTCGTTGGGACTAGCGCCGACAATGAGCAGTTCTTC
CASSFVGTSADNEQFF
>-|TRBV20-1|-|TRBJ2-5
TGCAGTGCTAGAGATAGCTCTGGGCTTCAAGAGACCCAGTACTTC
CSARDSSGLQETQYF
>few|TRBV12-3/TRBV12-4|-|TRBJ1-1
TGTGCCAGCAGTTTTGACCGGGGCTCTGAAGCTTTCTTT
CASSFDRGSEAFF
>many|TRBV29-1|-|TRBJ1-2
TGCAGCGTTTCTAGTGGCTACACCTTC
CSVSSGYTF
>many|TRBV4-3|-|TRBJ1-5
TGCGCCAGCAGCCAATCTACGGGTAATCAGCCCCAGCATTTT
CASSQSTGNQPQHF
>few|TRBV7-2|-|TRBJ1-4
TGTGCCAGCAGCACGAGAGGGGGGTTCGAAAAACTGTTTTTT
CASSTRGGFEKLFF
>few|TRBV5-4|-|TRBJ2-1
TGTGCCAGCAGCCCACCGGGACAAGGCTCCTACAATGAGCAGTTCTTC
CASSPPGQGSYNEQFF
>-|TRBV2|TRBD1|TRBJ1-2
TGTGCCAGCAGTGATAACAGGGGAGTGGGAGGCTACACCTTC
CASSDNRGVGGYTF
>many|TRBV7-6|-|TRBJ1-1
TGTGCCAGCAGTTCCGACGGCTCCACTGAAGCTTTCTTT
CASSSDGSTEAFF
>-|TRBV20-1|TRBD2|TRBJ2-3
TGCAGTGCTAGCCTCTTAGCGGGGGCAACAGGAGATACGCAGTATTTT
CSASLLAGATGDTQYF
>many|TRBV24-1|-|TRBJ2-2
TGTGCCACCAGTGATACCCTCGGGGGGCGCTCCGGGGAGCTGTTTTTT
CATSDTLGGRSGELFF